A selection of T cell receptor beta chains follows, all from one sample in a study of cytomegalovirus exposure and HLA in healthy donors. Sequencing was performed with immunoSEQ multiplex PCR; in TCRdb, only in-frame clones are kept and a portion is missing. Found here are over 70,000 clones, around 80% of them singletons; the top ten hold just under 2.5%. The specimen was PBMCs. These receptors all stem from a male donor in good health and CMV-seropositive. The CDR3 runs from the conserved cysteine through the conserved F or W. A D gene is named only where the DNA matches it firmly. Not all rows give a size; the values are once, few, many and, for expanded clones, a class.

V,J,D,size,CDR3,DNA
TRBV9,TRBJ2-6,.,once,CASSPKTRSLGANVLTF,TGTGCCAGCAGCCCCAAAACTAGATCCCTCGGGGCCAACGTCCTGACTTTC
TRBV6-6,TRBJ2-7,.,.,CASTRDGYEQYF,TGTGCCAGCACACGAGATGGCTACGAGCAGTACTTC
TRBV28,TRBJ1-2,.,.,CASSLFQGPRVGYTF,TGTGCCAGCAGTTTATTCCAGGGCCCTCGGGTTGGCTACACCTTC
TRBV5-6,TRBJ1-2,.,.,CASSAHHTNYGYTF,TGTGCCAGCAGCGCGCACCATACCAACTATGGCTACACCTTC
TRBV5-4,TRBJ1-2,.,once,CASSPDRYGYTF,TGTGCCAGCAGCCCCGACAGATATGGCTACACCTTC
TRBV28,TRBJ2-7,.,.,CASKWGFGEQYF,TGTGCCAGCAAATGGGGCTTCGGCGAGCAGTACTTC
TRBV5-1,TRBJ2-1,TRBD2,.,CASSSGLEKFF,TGCGCCAGCAGCTCAGGACTAGAAAAGTTCTTC
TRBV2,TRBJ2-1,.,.,CASNNRDEQFF,TGTGCCAGCAACAACAGGGATGAGCAGTTCTTC
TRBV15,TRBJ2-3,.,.,CATSRPGELRDTQYF,TGTGCCACCAGCAGGCCAGGGGAGTTAAGGGATACGCAGTATTTT
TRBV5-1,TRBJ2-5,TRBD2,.,CASSLAGARQETQYF,TGCGCCAGCAGCCTAGCGGGAGCCCGTCAAGAGACCCAGTACTTC
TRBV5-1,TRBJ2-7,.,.,CASSRAGAHYEQYF,TGCGCCAGCAGCCGCGCGGGGGCGCACTACGAGCAGTACTTC
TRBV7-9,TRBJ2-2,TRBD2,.,CASSLPSGSLGELFF,TGTGCCAGCAGCTTGCCTAGCGGGAGCTTGGGGGAGCTGTTTTTT
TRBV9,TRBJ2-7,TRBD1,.,CASSAGTGLYEQYF,TGTGCCAGCAGCGCCGGGACAGGGCTTTACGAGCAGTACTTC
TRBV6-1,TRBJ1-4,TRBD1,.,CASSDGAGGNEKLFF,TGTGCCAGCAGTGACGGCGCAGGGGGTAATGAAAAACTGTTTTTT
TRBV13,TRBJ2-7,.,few,CASKNAGFYEQYF,TGTGCCAGCAAGAACGCAGGGTTCTACGAGCAGTACTTC
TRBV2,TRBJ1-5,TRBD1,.,CASNPGQGFRNQPQHF,TGTGCCAGCAATCCCGGACAGGGGTTTAGGAATCAGCCCCAGCATTTT
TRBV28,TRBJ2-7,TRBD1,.,CASSPTRDRVRSYEQYF,TGTGCCAGCAGTCCTACCCGGGACAGGGTCAGGTCCTACGAGCAGTACTTC
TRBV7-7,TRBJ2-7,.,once,CASSCLGPSTYEQYF,TGTGCCAGCAGCTGTTTGGGGCCCAGTACCTACGAGCAGTACTTC
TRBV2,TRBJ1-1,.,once,CASSEAPNTEAFF,TGTGCCAGCAGTGAGGCCCCCAACACTGAAGCTTTCTTT
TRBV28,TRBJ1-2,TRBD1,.,CATTRGDRTLYGYTF,TGTGCCACAACAAGGGGGGACAGGACCCTCTATGGCTACACCTTC
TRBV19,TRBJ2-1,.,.,CASSYSYNEQFF,TGTGCCAGTAGTTACTCCTACAATGAGCAGTTCTTC
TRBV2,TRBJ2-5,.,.,CAGLRGGETQYF,TGTGCCGGCCTCAGGGGTGGGGAGACCCAGTACTTC
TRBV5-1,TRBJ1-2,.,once,CASSLAEGIYGYTF,TGCGCCAGCAGCTTGGCGGAGGGAATCTATGGCTACACCTTC
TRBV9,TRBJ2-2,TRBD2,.,CASSVRSSGRAAGELFF,TGTGCCAGCAGCGTGAGGTCTAGCGGGAGGGCCGCCGGGGAGCTGTTTTTT